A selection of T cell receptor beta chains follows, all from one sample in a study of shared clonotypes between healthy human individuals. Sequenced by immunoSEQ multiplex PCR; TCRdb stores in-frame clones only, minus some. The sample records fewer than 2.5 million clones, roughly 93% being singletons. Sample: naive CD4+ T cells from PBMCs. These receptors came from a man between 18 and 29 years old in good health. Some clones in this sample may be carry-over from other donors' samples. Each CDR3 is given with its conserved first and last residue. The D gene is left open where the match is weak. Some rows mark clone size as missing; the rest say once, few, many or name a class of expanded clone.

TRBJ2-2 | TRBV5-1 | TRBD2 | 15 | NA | CASSTSGDNTGELFF | TGCGCCAGCAGCACTAGCGGGGACAACACCGGGGAGCTGTTTTTT
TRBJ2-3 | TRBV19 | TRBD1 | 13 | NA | CASSGQGTDTQYF | TGTGCCAGTAGCGGACAGGGCACAGATACGCAGTATTTT
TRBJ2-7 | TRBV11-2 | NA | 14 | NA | CASSSKRGVEEQYF | TGTGCCAGCAGCTCAAAGAGGGGGGTGGAGGAGCAGTACTTC
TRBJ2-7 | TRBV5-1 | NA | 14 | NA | CASSPSGASYEQYF | TGCGCCAGCAGTCCTTCGGGGGCTTCCTACGAGCAGTACTTC
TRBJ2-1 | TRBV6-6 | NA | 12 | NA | CASSYTVNEQFF | TGTGCCAGCAGTTACACAGTCAATGAGCAGTTCTTC
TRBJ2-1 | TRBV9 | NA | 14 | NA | CASSPQTRHNEQFF | TGTGCCAGCAGCCCTCAAACAAGACACAATGAGCAGTTCTTC
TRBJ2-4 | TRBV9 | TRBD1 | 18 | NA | CASSVATGQGTTKNIQYF | TGTGCCAGCAGCGTAGCTACGGGACAGGGTACGACCAAAAACATTCAGTACTTC
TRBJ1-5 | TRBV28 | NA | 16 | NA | CASSPSTGLRDQPQHF | TGTGCCAGCAGTCCCTCGACAGGTCTACGGGATCAGCCCCAGCATTTT
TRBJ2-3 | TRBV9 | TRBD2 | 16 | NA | CASSRTGTSGTDTQYF | TGTGCCAGCAGCAGGACCGGGACTAGCGGCACAGATACGCAGTATTTT
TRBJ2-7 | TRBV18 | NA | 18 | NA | CASSGRQESPRKAYEQYF | TGTGCCAGCTCAGGGCGACAGGAAAGCCCTAGGAAAGCCTACGAGCAGTACTTC
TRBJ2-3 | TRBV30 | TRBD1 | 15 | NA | CAWSPGTGSTDTQYF | TGTGCCTGGAGTCCGGGGACAGGTAGCACAGATACGCAGTATTTT
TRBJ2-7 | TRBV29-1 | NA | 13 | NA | CSVRGGSFHEQYF | TGCAGCGTGAGGGGGGGCAGTTTCCACGAGCAGTACTTC
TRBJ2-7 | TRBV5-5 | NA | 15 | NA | CASSLVGDQGYEQYF | TGTGCCAGCAGCTTGGTGGGCGACCAGGGCTACGAGCAGTACTTC
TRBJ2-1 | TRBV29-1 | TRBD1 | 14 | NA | CSVKTGFVYNEQFF | TGCAGCGTTAAGACAGGGTTTGTCTACAATGAGCAGTTCTTC
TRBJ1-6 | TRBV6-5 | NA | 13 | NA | CASSYDGNSPLHF | TGTGCCAGCAGTTACGATGGTAATTCACCCCTCCACTTT
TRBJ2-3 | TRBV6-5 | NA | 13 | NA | CASRRAGTDTQYF | TGTGCCAGCAGGAGGGCCGGCACAGATACGCAGTATTTT
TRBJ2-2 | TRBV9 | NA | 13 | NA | CASSPFGPGELFF | TGTGCCAGCAGCCCCTTCGGCCCCGGGGAGCTGTTTTTT
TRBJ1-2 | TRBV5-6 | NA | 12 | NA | CASSLVLGGYTF | TGTGCCAGCAGCTTGGTGCTCGGGGGCTACACCTTC
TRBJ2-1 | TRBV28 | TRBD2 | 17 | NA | CASSSRARREDLNEQFF | TGTGCCAGCAGTTCCCGCGCCAGGCGGGAGGACCTCAATGAGCAGTTCTTC
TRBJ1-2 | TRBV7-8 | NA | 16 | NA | CASSLTGRGTNYGYTF | TGTGCCAGCAGTTTGACCGGGAGGGGGACTAACTATGGCTACACCTTC
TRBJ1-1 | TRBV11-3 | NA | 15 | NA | CASSFSPGRNTEAFF | TGTGCCAGCAGCTTTTCTCCAGGGAGGAACACTGAAGCTTTCTTT
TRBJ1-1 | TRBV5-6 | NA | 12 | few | CASSLRGTEAFF | TGTGCCAGCAGCTTGCGCGGTACTGAAGCTTTCTTT